These 12 T cell receptor beta chains share one sample of origin, sequenced in a study of T cell clonotyping in hematopoietic cell transplantation. The assay was immunoSEQ multiplex PCR, and TCRdb's table has in-frame clones only and misses some. The sample holds about 5,400 clones, 78% seen once. The sequencing here drew on peripheral blood mononuclear cells, taken 30 days after allogeneic stem cell transplant. The receptors were sampled from a male patient aged 60 to 75 who had an allogeneic stem cell transplant from an unrelated donor, so the T cells may come from the graft donor. Some clones in this sample may be carry-over from other donors' samples.

This clone has only a few counts. This chain's CDR3 is CASSGDLNTEAFF. The CDR3 DNA reads as TGCGCCAGCAGTGGGGACCTGAACACTGAAGCTTTCTTT. The rearrangement links TRBV10-1 to TRBJ1-1, with D maybe TRBD1 (5 bases). This CDR3 is built from 13 residues. V was clipped by 4 bases and J by 0 bases, with 6 bases between them. Germline assignment: CDR1 WNHNN and CDR2 SYGVQD (reference sequence).

The V gene is TRBV7-2, the J gene TRBJ1-3, with a weak D call TRBD1 (5 bases). Germline CDR1 and CDR2: SGHTA and FQGNSA. Between the trimmed V and J ends, which lost 4 bases and 0 bases, there was a span of 7 bases. The CDR3 runs 14 residues. The CDR3 here is CASSWDHSGNTIYF. In DNA form, the CDR3 reads TGTGCCAGCAGCTGGGACCACTCTGGAAACACCATATATTTT.

This chain links TRBV7-8 with TRBJ2-1, with D possibly being TRBD1 or TRBD2 (5 bases each). V was pared by 5 bases and J by 2 bases, with 13 bases between. This CDR3 comprises 15 residues. CDR1 and CDR2 from the germline V gene are SGHVS and FQNEAQ. CDR3 nucleotide sequence: TGTGCCAGCAGCCAAGGGAGACAGACCTACAATGAGCAGTTCTTC. It encodes CASSQGRQTYNEQFF.

This chain uses TRBV11-3 with TRBJ2-7; 7 nucleotides align to TRBD1. The germline CDR1 and CDR2 sequences are SGHNT and YENEEA. Germline trimming cut 1 base from V and 4 bases from J; bases unmatched to any gene: 4. CDR3 length equals 14 residues. CDR3 sequence: CASSLGTGPYEQYF. DNA for the CDR3: TGTGCCAGCAGCTTAGGGACAGGACCGTACGAGCAGTACTTC. Filled out from reference TRBV11-3 and TRBJ2-7, the complete variable domain reads EAGVVQSPRYKIIEKKQPVAFWCNPISGHNTLYWYLQNLGQGPELLIRYENEEAVDDSQLPKDRFSAERLKGVDSTLKIQPAELGDSAVYLCASSLGTGPYEQYFGPGTRLTVT.

The gene calls are TRBV7-7 and TRBJ1-1, with no clear D. V lost 5 bases and J 3 bases, leaving 16 bases between the germline ends. CDR3 length equals 15 residues. CDR1 is SSHAT, CDR2 FNYEAQ, per germline (reference sequence). The CDR3 here is CASSPDWGKDTEAFF. Written as DNA, the CDR3 is TGTGCCAGCAGCCCCGACTGGGGAAAAGACACTGAAGCTTTCTTT.

This clone is deemed large (0.1 to 1%). The rearrangement uses TRBV11-2 and TRBJ2-7; no definite D call. The germline gives CDR1 SGHAT, CDR2 FQNNGV. This CDR3 has 12 residues. The V gene lost 5 bases and the J gene lost 1 base, with 6 bases spanning the gap. For the CDR3, the DNA is TGTGCCAGCAGCAGCTTGTCCTACGAGCAGTACTTC. This encodes CASSSLSYEQYF. Filled out from reference TRBV11-2 and TRBJ2-7, the complete variable domain reads EAGVAQSPRYKIIEKRQSVAFWCNPISGHATLYWYQQILGQGPKLLIQFQNNGVVDDSQLPKDRFSAERLKGVDSTLKIQPAKLEDSAVYLCASSSLSYEQYFGPGTRLTVT.

This CDR3 is CASSLVQDTNYGYTF. In nucleotides, the CDR3 is TGTGCCAGCAGCTTAGTGCAGGATACTAACTATGGCTACACCTTC. The chain is built from TRBV11-2 and TRBJ1-2; no clear D gene. This CDR3 contains 15 residues. CDR1 is SGHAT and CDR2 is FQNNGV in the germline V gene. The germline V and J ends were trimmed by 1 base and 0 bases, with 9 bases remaining between them.

This chain's CDR3 is CASSPNRVRDTGELFF. The CDR3 DNA follows: TGTGCCAGCAGCCCGAACAGGGTTAGGGACACCGGGGAGCTGTTTTTT. The chain joins TRBV7-8 to TRBJ2-2; D perhaps matches TRBD1 (6 bases). The germline CDR1 and CDR2 sequences are SGHVS and FQNEAQ. Trimming took 5 bases from V and 3 from J, leaving 16 bases between them. The CDR3 sequence is 16 residues long.

The chain links TRBV5-6 to TRBJ2-2; D gene unclear. Germline V gene lookup returns CDR1 SGHDT and CDR2 YYEEEE. V was cut by 2 bases and J by 6 bases, with 5 bases left in between. This CDR3 comprises 12 residues. The CDR3 nucleotides read TGTGCCAGCAGCTTTAGAGCCGGGGAGCTGTTTTTT. This codes for CASSFRAGELFF.

This clone was recorded once. The J gene is TRBJ2-7, the V gene TRBV6-1; D may be TRBD1 (6 bases). Germline V lookup: CDR1 MNHNS, CDR2 SASEGT. This CDR3 comprises 14 residues. V was pared by 3 bases and J by 5 bases, with 14 bases between. The CDR3 sequence: CASSDQGGFDEQYF. DNA for the CDR3: TGTGCCAGCAGTGATCAAGGGGGATTTGACGAGCAGTACTTC.

The rearrangement links TRBV18 to TRBJ1-5; possibly TRBD1 for D (6 bases). Germline V gene lookup returns CDR1 KGHSH and CDR2 LQKENI. The CDR3 contains 12 residues. Trimming took off 3 bases at V and 6 bases at J, with 6 bases between the two ends. The CDR3, as DNA: TGTGCCAGCTCACCCAGGGGTCAGCCCCAGCATTTT. Its protein is CASSPRGQPQHF.

This rearrangement joins TRBV6-6 to TRBJ2-7; maybe TRBD1 (7 bases). The germline V gene has CDR1 MNHNY and CDR2 SVGAGI (reference sequence). V dropped 6 bases and J dropped 6 bases, with 24 bases sitting between them. This CDR3 region has 16 residues. The CDR3 bases are TGTGCCAGCAGGTACGCCGGAGGGGGCGCAGGGTCCGAGCAGTACTTC. This sequence encodes CASRYAGGGAGSEQYF.